This T cell receptor beta chain is drawn from a study of T cell responses to AZD1222 COVID-19 vaccine. Study context: Samples with a second dose at about 4 or about 12 weeks were pooled together.

Points from the study as a whole: Reportedly, nearly half the spike-specific TCRs target unmutated variant regions. Researchers took repertoire samples only after the peak T cell response had come.

A remark on this clone: Its antigen is still unknown.

The trim removed 1 base at V and 2 bases at J, leaving 3 bases unmatched. This CDR3 is 15 amino acids long. Germline V gene lookup returns CDR1 GTSNPN and CDR2 SVGIG (reference sequence). The assay was immunoSEQ multiplex PCR, and TCRdb's table has in-frame clones only and misses some. The table records about 150,000 clones, about 90% of them present only once. Sequencing used peripheral blood, obtained on day 0 of AZD1222 vaccination. This TCR was recovered from an adult in good health. V is TRBV30 and J is TRBJ1-3; TRBD1 agrees at 9 bases. The DNA of the CDR3 is TGTGCCTGGAGTGGCCGACAGGGGGCTGGAAACACCATATATTTT. Translating gives CAWSGRQGAGNTIYF.